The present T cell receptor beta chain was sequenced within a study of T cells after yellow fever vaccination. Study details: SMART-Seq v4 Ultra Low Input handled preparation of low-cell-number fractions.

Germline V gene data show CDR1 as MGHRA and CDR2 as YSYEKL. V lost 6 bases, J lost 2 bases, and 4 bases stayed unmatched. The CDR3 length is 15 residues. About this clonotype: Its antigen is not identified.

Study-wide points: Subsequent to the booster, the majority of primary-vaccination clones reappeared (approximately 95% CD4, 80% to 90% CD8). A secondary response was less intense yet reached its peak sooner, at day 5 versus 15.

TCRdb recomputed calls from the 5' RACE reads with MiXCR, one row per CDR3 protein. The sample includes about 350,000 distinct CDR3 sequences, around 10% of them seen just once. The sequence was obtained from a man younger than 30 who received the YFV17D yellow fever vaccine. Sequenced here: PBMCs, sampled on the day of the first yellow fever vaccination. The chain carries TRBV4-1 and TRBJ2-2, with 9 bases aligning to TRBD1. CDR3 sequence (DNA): TGCGCCAGCAGAATACAGGGGGCCAACACCGGGGAGCTGTTTTTT. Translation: CASRIQGANTGELFF.